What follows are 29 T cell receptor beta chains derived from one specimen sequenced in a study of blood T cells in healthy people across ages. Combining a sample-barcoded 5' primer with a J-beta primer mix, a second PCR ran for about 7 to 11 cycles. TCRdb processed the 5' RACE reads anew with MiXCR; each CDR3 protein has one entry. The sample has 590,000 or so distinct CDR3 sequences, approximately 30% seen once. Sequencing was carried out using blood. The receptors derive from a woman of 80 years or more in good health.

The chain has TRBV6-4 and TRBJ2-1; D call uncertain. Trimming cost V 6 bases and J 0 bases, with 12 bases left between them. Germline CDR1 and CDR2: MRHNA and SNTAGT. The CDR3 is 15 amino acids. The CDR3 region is CASSREEGSYNEQFF. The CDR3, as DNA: TGTGCCAGCAGCCGAGAGGAAGGCTCCTACAATGAGCAGTTCTTC.

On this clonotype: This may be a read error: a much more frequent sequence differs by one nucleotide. The CDR3 spells CASSFAASGGHVCHEQYF. The CDR3 DNA follows: TGTGCCAGCAGCTTCGCGGCTAGCGGGGGCCACGTCTGCCACGAGCAGTACTTC. The rearrangement links TRBV7-2 to TRBJ2-4; 10 bases fit TRBD2. Matching the DNA end better, TRBJ2-7 makes the J call doubtful. The CDR3 spans 18 residues. The germline CDR1 and CDR2 sequences are SGHTA and FQGNSA.

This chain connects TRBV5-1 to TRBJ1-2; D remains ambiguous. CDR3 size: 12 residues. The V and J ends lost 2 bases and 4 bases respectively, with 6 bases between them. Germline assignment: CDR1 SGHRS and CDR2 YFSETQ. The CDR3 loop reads CASSFGPYGYTF. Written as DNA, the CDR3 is TGCGCCAGCAGCTTCGGGCCCTATGGCTACACCTTC. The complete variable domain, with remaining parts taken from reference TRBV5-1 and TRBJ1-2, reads KAGVTQTPRYLIKTRGQQVTLSCSPISGHRSVSWYQQTPGQGLQFLFEYFSETQRNKGNFPGRFSGRQFSNSRSEMNVSTLELGDSALYLCASSFGPYGYTFGSGTRLTVV.

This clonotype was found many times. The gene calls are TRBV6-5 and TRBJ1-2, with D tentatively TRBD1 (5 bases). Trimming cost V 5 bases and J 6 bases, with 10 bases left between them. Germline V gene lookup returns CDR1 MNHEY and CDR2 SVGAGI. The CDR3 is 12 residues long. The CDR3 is CASSRGANGYTF. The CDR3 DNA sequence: TGTGCCAGCAGTAGGGGCGCGAATGGCTACACCTTC.

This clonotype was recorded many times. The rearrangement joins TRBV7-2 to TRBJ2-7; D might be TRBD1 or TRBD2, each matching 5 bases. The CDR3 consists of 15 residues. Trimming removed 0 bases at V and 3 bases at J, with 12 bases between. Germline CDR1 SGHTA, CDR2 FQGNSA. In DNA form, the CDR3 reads TGTGCCAGCAGCTTAGCGCGAGGGGCGGGCTACGAGCAGTACTTC. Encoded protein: CASSLARGAGYEQYF.

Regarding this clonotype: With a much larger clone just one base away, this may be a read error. The CDR3 loop reads CASSSGWRETQYF. In nucleotides, the CDR3 is TGTGCTAGCAGCTCAGGTTGGAGAGAGACCCAGTACTTC. This rearrangement joins TRBV7-7 to TRBJ2-4, with D unclear. Judging by the DNA end, TRBJ2-5 fits better; the J call may be wrong. The CDR3 extends over 13 amino acids. Germline lookup yields CDR1 SSHAT and CDR2 FNYEAQ (reference sequence).

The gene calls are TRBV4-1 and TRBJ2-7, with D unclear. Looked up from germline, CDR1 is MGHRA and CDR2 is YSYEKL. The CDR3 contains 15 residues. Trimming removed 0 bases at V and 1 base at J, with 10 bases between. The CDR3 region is CASSQDRHRSYEQYF. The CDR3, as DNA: TGCGCCAGCAGCCAAGATCGGCACAGATCCTACGAGCAGTACTTC.

CDR3 amino acids: CASSLAVGVGEQYF. The CDR3 coding sequence is TGTGCCAGCAGCTTGGCTGTGGGGGTGGGCGAGCAGTACTTC. The chain couples TRBV5-5 to TRBJ2-7; D assignment may be TRBD1 or TRBD2 (5 bases each). This CDR3 has 14 amino acids. CDR1 and CDR2 from the germline V gene are SGHKS and YYEKEE (reference sequence). Trimming shortened V by 0 bases and J by 6 bases, and 13 bases separated the two germline ends.

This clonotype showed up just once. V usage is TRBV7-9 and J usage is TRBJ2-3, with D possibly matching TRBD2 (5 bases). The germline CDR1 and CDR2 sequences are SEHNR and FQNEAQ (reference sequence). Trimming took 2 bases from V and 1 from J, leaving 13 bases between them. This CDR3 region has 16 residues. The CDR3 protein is CASSLRTPGGTDTQYF. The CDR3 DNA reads TGTGCCAGCAGCTTACGCACCCCCGGGGGCACAGATACGCAGTATTTT.

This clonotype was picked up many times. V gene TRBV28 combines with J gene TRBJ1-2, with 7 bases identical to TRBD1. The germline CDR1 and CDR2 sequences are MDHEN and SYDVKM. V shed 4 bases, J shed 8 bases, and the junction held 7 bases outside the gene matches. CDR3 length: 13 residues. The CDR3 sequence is CASSWTGLKGYTF. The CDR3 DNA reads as TGTGCCAGCAGTTGGACAGGATTGAAGGGCTACACCTTC.

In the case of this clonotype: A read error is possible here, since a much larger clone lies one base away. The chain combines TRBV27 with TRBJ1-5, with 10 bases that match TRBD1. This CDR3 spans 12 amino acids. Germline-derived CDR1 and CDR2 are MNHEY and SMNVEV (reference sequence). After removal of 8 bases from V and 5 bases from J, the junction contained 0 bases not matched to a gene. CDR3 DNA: TGTGCCAGCGGACAGGGGGATCAGCCCCAGCATTTT. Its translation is CASGQGDQPQHF.

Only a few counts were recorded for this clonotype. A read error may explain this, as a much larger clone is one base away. CDR3 amino acids: CSVGGLAGGNEQFF. The CDR3 DNA reads TGCAGCGTTGGGGGGCTAGCGGGGGGTAATGAGCAGTTCTTC. The chain employs TRBV29-1 and TRBJ2-1, with TRBD2 matching over 11 bases. Germline lookup yields CDR1 SQVTM and CDR2 ANQGSEA. V lost 4 bases to trimming and J lost 7 bases; unmatched junction nucleotides: 6. The CDR3 consists of 14 residues.

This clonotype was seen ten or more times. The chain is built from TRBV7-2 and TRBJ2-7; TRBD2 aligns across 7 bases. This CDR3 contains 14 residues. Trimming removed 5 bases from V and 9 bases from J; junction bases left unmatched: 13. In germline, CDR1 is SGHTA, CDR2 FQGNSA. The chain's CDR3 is CASSPGRGSARQYF. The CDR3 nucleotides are TGTGCCAGCAGCCCGGGGCGGGGGTCGGCCCGGCAGTACTTC.

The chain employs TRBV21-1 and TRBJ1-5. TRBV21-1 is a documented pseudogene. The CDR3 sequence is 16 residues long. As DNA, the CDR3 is TGTGCCAGCAGCCCCTTAACGAGTCTTAGCAATCAGCCCCAGCATTTT. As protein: CASSPLTSLSNQPQHF.

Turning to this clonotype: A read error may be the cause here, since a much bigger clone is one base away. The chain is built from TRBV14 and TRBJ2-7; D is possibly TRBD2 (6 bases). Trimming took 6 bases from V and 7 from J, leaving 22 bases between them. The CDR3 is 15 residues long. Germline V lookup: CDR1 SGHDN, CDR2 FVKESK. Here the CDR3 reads CASSVLIPGLDEQYF. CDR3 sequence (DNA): TGTGCCAGCAGTGTACTGATTCCGGGACTGGATGAGCAGTACTTC.

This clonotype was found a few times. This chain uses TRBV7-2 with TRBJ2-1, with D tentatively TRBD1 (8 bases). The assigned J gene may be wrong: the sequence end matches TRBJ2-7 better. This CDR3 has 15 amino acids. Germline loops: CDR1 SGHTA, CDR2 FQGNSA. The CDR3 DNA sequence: TGTGCCAGCAGCCGGGGGGACAGGTCCTACAATGAGCAGTACTTC. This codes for CASSRGDRSYNEQYF.

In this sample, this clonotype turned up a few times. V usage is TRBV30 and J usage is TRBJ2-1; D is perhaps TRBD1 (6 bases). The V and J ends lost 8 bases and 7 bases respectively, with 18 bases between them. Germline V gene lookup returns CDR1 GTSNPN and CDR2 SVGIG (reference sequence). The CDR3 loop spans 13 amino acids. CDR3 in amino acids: CAGRQGRGNEQFF. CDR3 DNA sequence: TGTGCCGGAAGGCAGGGCAGGGGAAATGAGCAGTTCTTC.

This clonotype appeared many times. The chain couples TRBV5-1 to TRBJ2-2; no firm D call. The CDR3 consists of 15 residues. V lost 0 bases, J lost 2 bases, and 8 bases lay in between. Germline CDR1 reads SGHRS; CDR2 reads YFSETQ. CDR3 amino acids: CASSLDHRNTGELFF. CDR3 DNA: TGCGCCAGCAGCTTGGATCACAGAAACACCGGGGAGCTGTTTTTT.

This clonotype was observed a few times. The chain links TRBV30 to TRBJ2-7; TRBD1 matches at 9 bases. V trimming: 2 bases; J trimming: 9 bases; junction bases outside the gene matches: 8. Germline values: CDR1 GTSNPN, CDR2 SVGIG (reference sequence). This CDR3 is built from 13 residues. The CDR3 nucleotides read TGTGCCTGGAGTCCAGGACAGGGGTTGGGGCAGTACTTC. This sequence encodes CAWSPGQGLGQYF.

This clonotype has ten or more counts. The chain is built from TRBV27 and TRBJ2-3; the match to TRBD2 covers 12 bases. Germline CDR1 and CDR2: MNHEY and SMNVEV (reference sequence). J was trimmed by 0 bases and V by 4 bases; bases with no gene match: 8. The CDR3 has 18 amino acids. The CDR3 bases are TGTGCCAGCAGTTCCGGACTAGCGGGGCGAGATAGCACAGATACGCAGTATTTT. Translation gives CASSSGLAGRDSTDTQYF.

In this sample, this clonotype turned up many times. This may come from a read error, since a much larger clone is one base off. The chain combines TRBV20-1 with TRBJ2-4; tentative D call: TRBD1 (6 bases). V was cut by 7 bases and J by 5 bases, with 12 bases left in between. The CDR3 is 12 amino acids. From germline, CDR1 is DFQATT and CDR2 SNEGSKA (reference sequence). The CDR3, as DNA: TGCAGTGGCCTGGACAGAGAAAACATTCAGTACTTC. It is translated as CSGLDRENIQYF.

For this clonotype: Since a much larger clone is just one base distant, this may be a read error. CDR3 in DNA: TGTGTCAGCAGCCCTGGTGCCGGCTACACCTTC. This sequence encodes CVSSPGAGYTF. The rearrangement uses TRBV6-5 and TRBJ1-2, with D hard to call. The CDR3 sequence is 11 residues long. Looked up from germline, CDR1 is MNHEY and CDR2 is SVGAGI.

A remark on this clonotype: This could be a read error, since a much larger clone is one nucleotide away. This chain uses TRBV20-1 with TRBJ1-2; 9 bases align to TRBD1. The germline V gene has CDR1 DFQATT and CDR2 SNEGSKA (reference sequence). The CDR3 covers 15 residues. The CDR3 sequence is CSARDTTTGGYGHTF. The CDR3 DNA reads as TGCAGTGCTAGAGACACTACCACAGGGGGCTATGGCCACACCTTC.

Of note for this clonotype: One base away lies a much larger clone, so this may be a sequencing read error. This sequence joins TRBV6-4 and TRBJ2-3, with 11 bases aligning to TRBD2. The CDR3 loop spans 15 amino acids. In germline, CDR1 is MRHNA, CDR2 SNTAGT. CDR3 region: CASSDLAGGTDTRYF. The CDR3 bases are TGTGCCAGCAGTGATCTAGCGGGGGGCACAGATACGCGGTATTTT.

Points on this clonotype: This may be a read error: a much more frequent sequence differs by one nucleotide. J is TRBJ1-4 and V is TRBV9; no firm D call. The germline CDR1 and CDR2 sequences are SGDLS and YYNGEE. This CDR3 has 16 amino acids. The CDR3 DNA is TGTGCCAGCAGCCTCGAACAGTACGCAACTAATGAAAAACGGTTTTTT. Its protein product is CASSLEQYATNEKRFF.

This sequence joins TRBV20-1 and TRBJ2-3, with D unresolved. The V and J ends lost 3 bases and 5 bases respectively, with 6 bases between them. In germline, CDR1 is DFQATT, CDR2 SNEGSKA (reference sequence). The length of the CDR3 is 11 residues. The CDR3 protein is CSARMGDTQYF. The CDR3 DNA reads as TGCAGTGCTAGGATGGGAGATACGCAGTATTTT.

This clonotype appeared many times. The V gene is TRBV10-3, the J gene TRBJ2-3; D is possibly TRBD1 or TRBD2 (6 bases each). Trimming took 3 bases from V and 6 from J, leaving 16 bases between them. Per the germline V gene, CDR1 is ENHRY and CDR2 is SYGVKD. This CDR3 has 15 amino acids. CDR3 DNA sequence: TGTGCCATCAGTGATGGGGGGCCCTTCGGGGATACGCAGTATTTT. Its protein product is CAISDGGPFGDTQYF.

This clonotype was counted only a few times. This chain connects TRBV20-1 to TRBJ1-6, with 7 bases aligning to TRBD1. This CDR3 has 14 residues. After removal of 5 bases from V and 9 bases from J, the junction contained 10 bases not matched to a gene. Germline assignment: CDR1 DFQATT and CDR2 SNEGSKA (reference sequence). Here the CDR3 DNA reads TGCAGTGCTGGACTAAACAGGGGTACTTCACCCCTCCACTTT. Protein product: CSAGLNRGTSPLHF.

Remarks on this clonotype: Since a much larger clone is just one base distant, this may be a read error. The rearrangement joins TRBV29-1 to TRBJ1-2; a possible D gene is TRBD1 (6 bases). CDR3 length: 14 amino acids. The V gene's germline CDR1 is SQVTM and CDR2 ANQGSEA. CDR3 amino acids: CSAIPPGADYGHTF. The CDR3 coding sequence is TGCAGCGCCATTCCCCCGGGGGCTGACTATGGCCACACCTTC.